The 17 T cell receptor beta chains below come from one sample, sequenced in a study of T cells in localized non-small cell lung cancer. Sequencing used immunoSEQ multiplex PCR; TCRdb keeps in-frame clones, though not all of them. The repertoire holds roughly 38,000 clones, with almost 85% as singletons. The input for sequencing was peripheral blood, taken before any cancer treatment. The receptors shown here come from a male donor at least 60 years old with stage III squamous cell lung carcinoma.

The chain employs TRBV10-1 and TRBJ1-2; D is ambiguous. Trimming took 3 bases from V and 8 from J, leaving 13 bases between them. The germline CDR1 and CDR2 sequences are WNHNN and SYGVQD (reference sequence). This CDR3 comprises 13 residues. In DNA form, the CDR3 reads TGCGCCAGCAGTGAAACAGCCACCTGGGGCTACACCTTC. Protein: CASSETATWGYTF.

This chain connects TRBV12-5 to TRBJ1-1, with 9 bases aligning to TRBD1. With 0 bases clipped from V and 4 bases from J, the junction kept 3 bases outside the gene matches. The CDR3 spans 15 residues. Germline values: CDR1 LGHNT, CDR2 FRNRAP. CDR3 loop: CASGLVRTGVTEAFF. As DNA, the CDR3 is TGTGCTAGTGGTTTGGTAAGGACAGGGGTCACTGAAGCTTTCTTT.

This chain joins TRBV12-5 and TRBJ1-1; TRBD1 might be the D (6 bases). This CDR3 has 16 residues. In germline, CDR1 is LGHNT, CDR2 FRNRAP. The V end was cut by 0 bases, the J end by 3 bases, with 14 bases between. The CDR3 protein is CASGLVHGGMDTEAFF. The CDR3 coding sequence is TGTGCTAGTGGTTTGGTACATGGGGGCATGGACACTGAAGCTTTCTTT.

The rearrangement joins TRBV27 to TRBJ1-4; 7 bases agree with TRBD1. The CDR3 runs to 18 residues. The ends lost 3 bases at V and 4 bases at J; junction bases unmatched: 14. Germline V CDR1 and CDR2: MNHEY, SMNVEV (reference sequence). This CDR3 reads CASSFRRATRGDNEKLFF. For the CDR3, the DNA is TGTGCCAGCAGTTTTAGGAGGGCTACCAGGGGGGATAATGAAAAACTGTTTTTT. Together with reference TRBV27 and TRBJ1-4, the CDR3 gives the full variable domain: EAQVTQNPRYLITVTGKKLTVTCSQNMNHEYMSWYRQDPGLGLRQIYYSMNVEVTDKGDVPEGYKVSRKEKRNFPLILESPSPNQTSLYFCASSFRRATRGDNEKLFFGSGTQLSVL.

The chain uses TRBV7-3 and TRBJ2-2; TRBD2 is a possible D gene (5 bases). The CDR3 consists of 14 residues. Per the germline V gene, CDR1 is SGHTA and CDR2 is FQGTGA. V gave up 3 bases and J gave up 1 base, with 6 bases separating them. Written as DNA, the CDR3 is TGTGCCAGCAGCTTCGGACTGAACACCGGGGAGCTGTTTTTT. This codes for CASSFGLNTGELFF.

This chain joins TRBV5-1 and TRBJ2-2, with D perhaps assigned TRBD1 or TRBD2 (5 bases each). The germline gives CDR1 SGHRS, CDR2 YFSETQ. The CDR3 totals 16 residues. V was clipped by 4 bases and J by 8 bases, with 21 bases between them. DNA of the CDR3: TGCGCCAGCAGCGAGGACCCTCGGGGCATAAAAGGGGAGCTGTTTTTT. Protein: CASSEDPRGIKGELFF.

The chain employs TRBV7-9 and TRBJ1-2, with TRBD1 identical over 11 bases. The CDR3 length is 14 residues. Per germline, CDR1 SEHNR and CDR2 FQNEAQ (reference sequence). The V gene end was trimmed by 6 bases and the J gene end by 6 bases; junction bases not matched to a gene: 6. CDR3 bases: TGTGCCAGCAGACTCGGACAGGGGGCGGATGGCTACACCTTC. Its protein product is CASRLGQGADGYTF.

A note on this clone: Other DNA sequences in the sample encode the same CDR3. The chain carries TRBV7-6 and TRBJ1-6; TRBD1 is a possible D gene (5 bases). Looked up from germline, CDR1 is SGHVS and CDR2 is FNYEAQ. The CDR3 totals 14 residues. The V gene lost 1 base and the J gene lost 10 bases, with 11 bases spanning the gap. CDR3 amino acids: CASSLGQGSSPLHF. As DNA, the CDR3 is TGTGCCAGCAGCTTAGGGCAGGGTTCATCACCCCTCCACTTT.

This chain uses TRBV9 with TRBJ2-1; 10 nucleotides match TRBD2. After removal of 3 bases from V and 3 bases from J, the junction contained 6 bases not matched to a gene. The CDR3 length is 16 residues. Germline CDR1 is SGDLS and CDR2 is YYNGEE. This CDR3 reads CASSGAASGGYNEQFF. CDR3 coding DNA: TGTGCCAGCAGCGGCGCAGCTAGCGGGGGCTACAATGAGCAGTTCTTC.

This chain links TRBV5-1 with TRBJ1-2; TRBD1 might be the D (6 bases). With 0 bases removed from V and 5 bases from J, the gap between germline ends came to 17 bases. There are 16 residues in the CDR3. Germline CDR1 and CDR2: SGHRS and YFSETQ. The CDR3 DNA sequence: TGCGCCAGCAGCTTGGTTCATGGACAGAATAATTATGGCTACACCTTC. This sequence encodes CASSLVHGQNNYGYTF. The full variable domain, with the rest looked up from reference TRBV5-1 and TRBJ1-2, is KAGVTQTPRYLIKTRGQQVTLSCSPISGHRSVSWYQQTPGQGLQFLFEYFSETQRNKGNFPGRFSGRQFSNSRSEMNVSTLELGDSALYLCASSLVHGQNNYGYTFGSGTRLTVV.

V usage is TRBV14 and J usage is TRBJ1-1; TRBD1 is a possible D gene (6 bases). The germline V gene encodes CDR1 SGHDN and CDR2 FVKESK. Trimming cost V 2 bases and J 1 base, with 17 bases left between them. This CDR3 region has 17 residues. CDR3 sequence (DNA): TGTGCCAGCAGCCAACTAACCGGGGGCAGGGGGAACACTGAAGCTTTCTTT. The encoded protein is CASSQLTGGRGNTEAFF.

The V and J genes are TRBV2 and TRBJ1-3; D ambiguous. The CDR3 sequence is 13 residues long. In germline, CDR1 is SNHLY, CDR2 FYNNEI. V was pared by 4 bases and J by 0 bases, with 4 bases between. The CDR3 protein is CASSASSGNTIYF. CDR3 DNA sequence: TGTGCCAGCAGTGCTAGCTCTGGAAACACCATATATTTT.

The chain is built from TRBV30 and TRBJ2-3; possible D gene TRBD1, 5 bases. The CDR3 extends over 15 amino acids. Germline V CDR1 and CDR2: GTSNPN, SVGIG (reference sequence). V was cut by 4 bases and J by 0 bases, with 14 bases left in between. CDR3 in amino acids: CAWNPGISSTDTQYF. CDR3 bases: TGTGCCTGGAATCCAGGGATTTCTAGCACAGATACGCAGTATTTT.

The J gene is TRBJ1-2, the V gene TRBV11-2, with TRBD1 as a possible D gene (5 bases). Trimming pared 4 bases from V and 7 bases from J, leaving 16 bases between. CDR3 size: 14 residues. The germline V gene has CDR1 SGHAT and CDR2 FQNNGV. CDR3 protein: CASSSSGLASGYTF. The CDR3 DNA follows: TGTGCCAGCAGCTCCTCAGGGTTGGCGAGTGGCTACACCTTC.

The chain is built from TRBV27 and TRBJ1-2, with D perhaps TRBD1 (6 bases). CDR1 MNHEY and CDR2 SMNVEV come from the germline V gene (reference sequence). This CDR3 has 13 residues. Trimming stripped 9 bases from V and 6 bases from J, with 17 bases between. The CDR3 protein is CASQSRDNHGYTF. The CDR3 DNA reads as TGTGCCAGTCAGTCCCGGGACAATCATGGCTACACCTTC.

This sequence joins TRBV30 and TRBJ1-5; unclear D gene. Looked up from germline, CDR1 is GTSNPN and CDR2 is SVGIG (reference sequence). V was pared by 4 bases and J by 0 bases, with 7 bases between. The CDR3 is made up of 13 amino acids. The CDR3 nucleotides read TGTGCCTGGAATGTAGATAGCAATCAGCCCCAGCATTTT. Residues: CAWNVDSNQPQHF.

V gene TRBV11-1 combines with J gene TRBJ2-7; D unresolved. Germline V gene sequence: CDR1 SGHAT, CDR2 FQDESV (reference sequence). Trimming removed 5 bases at V and 0 bases at J, with 5 bases between. The CDR3 loop spans 12 amino acids. The CDR3 region has the DNA TGTGCCAGCAGCGAGACCTCCTACGAGCAGTACTTC. This codes for CASSETSYEQYF.